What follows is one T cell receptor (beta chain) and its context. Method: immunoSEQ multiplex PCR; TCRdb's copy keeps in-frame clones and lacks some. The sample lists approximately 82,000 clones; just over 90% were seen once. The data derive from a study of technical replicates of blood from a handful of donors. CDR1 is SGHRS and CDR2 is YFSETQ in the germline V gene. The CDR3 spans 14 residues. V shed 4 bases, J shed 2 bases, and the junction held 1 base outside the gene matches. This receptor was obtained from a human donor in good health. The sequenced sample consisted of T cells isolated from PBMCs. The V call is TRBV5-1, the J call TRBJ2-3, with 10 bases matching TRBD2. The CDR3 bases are TGCGCCAGCAGCACTAGCGGGACCACAGATACGCAGTATTTT. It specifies CASSTSGTTDTQYF. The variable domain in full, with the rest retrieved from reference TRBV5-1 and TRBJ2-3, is KAGVTQTPRYLIKTRGQQVTLSCSPISGHRSVSWYQQTPGQGLQFLFEYFSETQRNKGNFPGRFSGRQFSNSRSEMNVSTLELGDSALYLCASSTSGTTDTQYFGPGTRLTVL.